These T cell receptor beta chains were read from a single sample in a study of CD8+ T cells in alopecia areata. Clones were read by immunoSEQ multiplex PCR, and TCRdb kept only the in-frame ones, dropping some. The repertoire holds hundreds of thousands of clones, with 45% to 70% as singletons. The sample consisted of CD4+ T cells sorted from blood, taken around week 53, from a patient treated with tofacitinib. All receptors come from a human donor with alopecia areata. Each CDR3 is given with its conserved first and last residue. The D gene is left open where the match is weak. Not all rows give a size; the values are once, few, many and, for expanded clones, a class.

d_call: -; clone_size: -; v_call: TRBV30; j_call: TRBJ2-5; cdr3_nt: TGTGCCTGGAGTTCGTCAGAGGCCCAGTACTTC; cdr3_aa: CAWSSSEAQYF
d_call: -; clone_size: -; v_call: TRBV29-1; j_call: TRBJ1-2; cdr3_nt: TGCAGCGTTGAGCAGGACGGCTACACCTTC; cdr3_aa: CSVEQDGYTF
d_call: -; clone_size: -; v_call: TRBV5-1; j_call: TRBJ2-3; cdr3_nt: TGCGCCAGCAGCTTAGGGCAATGGAGCACAGATACGCAGTATTTT; cdr3_aa: CASSLGQWSTDTQYF
d_call: TRBD1; clone_size: -; v_call: TRBV5-1; j_call: TRBJ1-2; cdr3_nt: TGCGCCAGCAGCTTTGGGACAGAGTACGGCTATGGCTACACCTTC; cdr3_aa: CASSFGTEYGYGYTF
d_call: TRBD2; clone_size: -; v_call: TRBV9; j_call: TRBJ2-7; cdr3_nt: TGTGCCAGCAGCGGGAGCGGGGGGCTCTACGAGCAGTACTTC; cdr3_aa: CASSGSGGLYEQYF
d_call: -; clone_size: -; v_call: TRBV6-5; j_call: TRBJ2-5; cdr3_nt: TGTGCCAGCAGTTATGCCGTAGAGCGAGAGACCCAGTACTTC; cdr3_aa: CASSYAVERETQYF
d_call: -; clone_size: -; v_call: TRBV29-1; j_call: TRBJ2-5; cdr3_nt: TGCAGCGTCCCCGGGACCGGGGAAGAGACCCAGTACTTC; cdr3_aa: CSVPGTGEETQYF
d_call: -; clone_size: -; v_call: TRBV29-1; j_call: TRBJ2-2; cdr3_nt: TGCAGCGTTGGTTGGCTGCGCACCGGGGAGCTGTTTTTT; cdr3_aa: CSVGWLRTGELFF
d_call: TRBD1; clone_size: -; v_call: TRBV6-1; j_call: TRBJ2-7; cdr3_nt: TGTGCCACAGGGGGCTCCTACGAGCAGTACTTC; cdr3_aa: CATGGSYEQYF
d_call: -; clone_size: -; v_call: TRBV29-1; j_call: TRBJ2-7; cdr3_nt: TGCAGCGTTTTGGGAGGGGGGTCCTACGAGCAGTACTTC; cdr3_aa: CSVLGGGSYEQYF
d_call: -; clone_size: once; v_call: TRBV2; j_call: TRBJ2-6; cdr3_nt: TGTGCCAGCATCACGGAACGCGGGGCCAACGTCCTGACTTTC; cdr3_aa: CASITERGANVLTF
d_call: TRBD1; clone_size: few; v_call: TRBV7-2; j_call: TRBJ1-6; cdr3_nt: TGTGCCAGCGGGACAGGCAATTCACCCCTCCACTTT; cdr3_aa: CASGTGNSPLHF
d_call: -; clone_size: -; v_call: TRBV30; j_call: TRBJ1-6; cdr3_nt: TGTGCCTGGAGTGTATTAGGGGTTCGCAATTCACCCCTCCACTTT; cdr3_aa: CAWSVLGVRNSPLHF
d_call: -; clone_size: -; v_call: TRBV11-1; j_call: TRBJ2-1; cdr3_nt: TGTGCCAGCAGCTTTCACCCCGTAGTAGGGCCGAACAATGAGCAGTTCTTC; cdr3_aa: CASSFHPVVGPNNEQFF
d_call: -; clone_size: -; v_call: TRBV7-9; j_call: TRBJ2-3; cdr3_nt: TGTGCCAGCAGCTCCACTCGACTAGAGACAGATACGCAGTATTTT; cdr3_aa: CASSSTRLETDTQYF
d_call: TRBD1; clone_size: -; v_call: TRBV29-1; j_call: TRBJ2-5; cdr3_nt: TGCAGCGTTGGACCCCGGGACAGACAAGAGACCCAGTACTTC; cdr3_aa: CSVGPRDRQETQYF
d_call: -; clone_size: few; v_call: TRBV7-7; j_call: TRBJ2-3; cdr3_nt: TGTGCTAGCAGCTTAGGGCAGGGCTTTAGCACAGATACGCAGTATTTT; cdr3_aa: CASSLGQGFSTDTQYF
d_call: TRBD1; clone_size: -; v_call: TRBV30; j_call: TRBJ1-5; cdr3_nt: TGTGCCTGGAGGATGACAGGGGGCGCGGGCCAGCCCCAGCATTTT; cdr3_aa: CAWRMTGGAGQPQHF
d_call: -; clone_size: -; v_call: TRBV29-1; j_call: TRBJ1-6; cdr3_nt: TGCAGCGTTAAACAGGGCTCTAATTCACCCCTCCACTTT; cdr3_aa: CSVKQGSNSPLHF
d_call: -; clone_size: -; v_call: TRBV2; j_call: TRBJ1-5; cdr3_nt: TGTGCCAGCAGTGACCCTTTCGCTACCAGCGGGAATCAGCCCCAGCATTTT; cdr3_aa: CASSDPFATSGNQPQHF
d_call: TRBD1; clone_size: -; v_call: TRBV5-1; j_call: TRBJ2-1; cdr3_nt: TGCGCCAGCAGCTCCACCGGGACAGGGGGTCTCAATGAGCAGTTCTTC; cdr3_aa: CASSSTGTGGLNEQFF
d_call: -; clone_size: few; v_call: TRBV7-2; j_call: TRBJ1-2; cdr3_nt: TGTGCCAGCAGCTTTAACCCCAGAGGCAGGGGCAATGGCTACACCTTC; cdr3_aa: CASSFNPRGRGNGYTF
d_call: -; clone_size: -; v_call: TRBV4-2; j_call: TRBJ2-3; cdr3_nt: TGTGCCAGCAGCCAGGTGATAAGGGGGGATACGCAGTATTTT; cdr3_aa: CASSQVIRGDTQYF
d_call: TRBD2; clone_size: -; v_call: TRBV30; j_call: TRBJ2-2; cdr3_nt: TGTGCCTGGAGTCGGGGACTAGCGTTTAGCGGGGAGCTGTTTTTT; cdr3_aa: CAWSRGLAFSGELFF
d_call: TRBD2; clone_size: once; v_call: TRBV7-8; j_call: TRBJ2-3; cdr3_nt: TGTGCCAGCAGCTTAGAGGGACTAGCGGGGGATACGCAGTATTTT; cdr3_aa: CASSLEGLAGDTQYF
d_call: -; clone_size: few; v_call: TRBV29-1; j_call: TRBJ1-4; cdr3_nt: TGCAGCGCTTCGGCGGCGGAAAAACTGTTTTTT; cdr3_aa: CSASAAEKLFF
d_call: TRBD1; clone_size: -; v_call: TRBV9; j_call: TRBJ1-1; cdr3_nt: TGTGCCAGCAGCCCTTACGGGACAGGGACGAACACTGAAGCTTTCTTT; cdr3_aa: CASSPYGTGTNTEAFF
d_call: -; clone_size: -; v_call: TRBV12-5; j_call: TRBJ2-6; cdr3_nt: TGTGCTAGTGCTGGGGGGTTTGGGGCCAACGTCCTGACTTTC; cdr3_aa: CASAGGFGANVLTF
d_call: TRBD1; clone_size: -; v_call: TRBV29-1; j_call: TRBJ1-6; cdr3_nt: TGCAGCGTTGGACAGGGGGTTAATTCACCCCTCCACTTT; cdr3_aa: CSVGQGVNSPLHF
d_call: -; clone_size: few; v_call: TRBV15; j_call: TRBJ1-5; cdr3_nt: TGTGCCACCCGCGTCAGGATGGGCAATCAGCCCCAGCATTTT; cdr3_aa: CATRVRMGNQPQHF
d_call: TRBD2; clone_size: -; v_call: TRBV7-3; j_call: TRBJ2-1; cdr3_nt: TGTGCCAGCAGCTTAAGCGGGGGGCGAGAGCAGTTCTTC; cdr3_aa: CASSLSGGREQFF
d_call: -; clone_size: -; v_call: TRBV7-6; j_call: TRBJ2-2; cdr3_nt: TGTGCCAGCAGCTCCCGACATGGGGCCGGGGAGCTGTTTTTT; cdr3_aa: CASSSRHGAGELFF
d_call: TRBD2; clone_size: few; v_call: TRBV9; j_call: TRBJ2-7; cdr3_nt: TGTGCCAGCAGCCCTAGGGACTACTCCTACGAGCAGTACTTC; cdr3_aa: CASSPRDYSYEQYF
d_call: -; clone_size: -; v_call: TRBV30; j_call: TRBJ1-2; cdr3_nt: TGTGCCTGGAGTGGGACGGGGGGCGCTTCTGGCTACACCTTC; cdr3_aa: CAWSGTGGASGYTF
d_call: -; clone_size: -; v_call: TRBV29-1; j_call: TRBJ2-3; cdr3_nt: TGCAGCGTTGAGCGGTCCCGGTCAGATACGCAGTATTTT; cdr3_aa: CSVERSRSDTQYF
d_call: -; clone_size: -; v_call: TRBV27; j_call: TRBJ2-7; cdr3_nt: TGTGCCAGCAGTCTAAGTATGGGCTTCCGTAGAAGGGAGCAGTACTTC; cdr3_aa: CASSLSMGFRRREQYF
d_call: TRBD2; clone_size: -; v_call: TRBV2; j_call: TRBJ2-3; cdr3_nt: TGTGCCAGCAGTGGGTCTAGCGGGGGGCAAGATACGCAGTATTTT; cdr3_aa: CASSGSSGGQDTQYF
d_call: TRBD2; clone_size: -; v_call: TRBV6-6; j_call: TRBJ2-7; cdr3_nt: TGTGCCAGCAGTGATCTATCGGGGGGGCTCTACGAGCAGTACTTC; cdr3_aa: CASSDLSGGLYEQYF
d_call: -; clone_size: few; v_call: TRBV7-9; j_call: TRBJ1-4; cdr3_nt: TGTGCCAGCAGCTTAGACCGGACAGTAATGCGGGAACTGTTTTTT; cdr3_aa: CASSLDRTVMRELFF
d_call: -; clone_size: few; v_call: TRBV29-1; j_call: TRBJ2-1; cdr3_nt: TGCAGCGTCCGCCTAGGGGGGAATGAGCAGTTCTTC; cdr3_aa: CSVRLGGNEQFF
d_call: TRBD2; clone_size: -; v_call: TRBV30; j_call: TRBJ2-7; cdr3_nt: TGTGCCTGGAGTTTCGGACTAGCGGGGGCCTACGAGCAGTACTTC; cdr3_aa: CAWSFGLAGAYEQYF
d_call: -; clone_size: -; v_call: TRBV11-2; j_call: TRBJ2-1; cdr3_nt: TGTGCCAGCAGCACGAATTACAATGAGCAGTTCTTC; cdr3_aa: CASSTNYNEQFF
d_call: -; clone_size: -; v_call: TRBV30; j_call: TRBJ2-7; cdr3_nt: TGTGCCTGGAGTGAGAAGGGCCTTACCTACGAGCAGTACTTC; cdr3_aa: CAWSEKGLTYEQYF
d_call: -; clone_size: -; v_call: TRBV29-1; j_call: TRBJ1-1; cdr3_nt: TGCAGCGTTGAATTGGTGGTTAGAGCTTTCTTT; cdr3_aa: CSVELVVRAFF
d_call: -; clone_size: -; v_call: TRBV9; j_call: TRBJ1-6; cdr3_nt: TGTGCCAGCAGCGGATCCAATCAGGGGATCTATAATTCACCCCTCCACTTT; cdr3_aa: CASSGSNQGIYNSPLHF
d_call: -; clone_size: few; v_call: TRBV2; j_call: TRBJ1-4; cdr3_nt: TGTGCCAGCTTGATGGGGATTATGGAAAAACTGTTTTTT; cdr3_aa: CASLMGIMEKLFF
d_call: -; clone_size: -; v_call: TRBV5-1; j_call: TRBJ1-2; cdr3_nt: TGCGCCAGCAGCTTGCAGGGCGGCTATGGCTACACCTTC; cdr3_aa: CASSLQGGYGYTF
d_call: -; clone_size: -; v_call: TRBV5-1; j_call: TRBJ2-3; cdr3_nt: TGCGCCAGCAAGGTGTCAACGGTCGGGACAGATACGCAGTATTTT; cdr3_aa: CASKVSTVGTDTQYF
d_call: -; clone_size: -; v_call: TRBV7-7; j_call: TRBJ2-5; cdr3_nt: TGTGCTAGCAGTCAGGGGGGGGATACCCAGTACTTC; cdr3_aa: CASSQGGDTQYF
d_call: TRBD1; clone_size: -; v_call: TRBV29-1; j_call: TRBJ1-2; cdr3_nt: TGCAGCGTTGGACAGGGCGGCTATGGCTACACCTTC; cdr3_aa: CSVGQGGYGYTF
d_call: -; clone_size: -; v_call: TRBV6-6; j_call: TRBJ1-1; cdr3_nt: TGTGCCAGCAGTTACCCGTCCGGAAGAGAAGCTTTCTTT; cdr3_aa: CASSYPSGREAFF
d_call: TRBD1; clone_size: few; v_call: TRBV7-9; j_call: TRBJ2-5; cdr3_nt: TGTGCCAGCAGCTGGACAGGGGGCGAGACCCAGTACTTC; cdr3_aa: CASSWTGGETQYF
d_call: TRBD1; clone_size: few; v_call: TRBV30; j_call: TRBJ1-2; cdr3_nt: TGTGCCTGGAGCCCCAAAGGGACAGGGGCGGTCTATGGCTACACCTTC; cdr3_aa: CAWSPKGTGAVYGYTF